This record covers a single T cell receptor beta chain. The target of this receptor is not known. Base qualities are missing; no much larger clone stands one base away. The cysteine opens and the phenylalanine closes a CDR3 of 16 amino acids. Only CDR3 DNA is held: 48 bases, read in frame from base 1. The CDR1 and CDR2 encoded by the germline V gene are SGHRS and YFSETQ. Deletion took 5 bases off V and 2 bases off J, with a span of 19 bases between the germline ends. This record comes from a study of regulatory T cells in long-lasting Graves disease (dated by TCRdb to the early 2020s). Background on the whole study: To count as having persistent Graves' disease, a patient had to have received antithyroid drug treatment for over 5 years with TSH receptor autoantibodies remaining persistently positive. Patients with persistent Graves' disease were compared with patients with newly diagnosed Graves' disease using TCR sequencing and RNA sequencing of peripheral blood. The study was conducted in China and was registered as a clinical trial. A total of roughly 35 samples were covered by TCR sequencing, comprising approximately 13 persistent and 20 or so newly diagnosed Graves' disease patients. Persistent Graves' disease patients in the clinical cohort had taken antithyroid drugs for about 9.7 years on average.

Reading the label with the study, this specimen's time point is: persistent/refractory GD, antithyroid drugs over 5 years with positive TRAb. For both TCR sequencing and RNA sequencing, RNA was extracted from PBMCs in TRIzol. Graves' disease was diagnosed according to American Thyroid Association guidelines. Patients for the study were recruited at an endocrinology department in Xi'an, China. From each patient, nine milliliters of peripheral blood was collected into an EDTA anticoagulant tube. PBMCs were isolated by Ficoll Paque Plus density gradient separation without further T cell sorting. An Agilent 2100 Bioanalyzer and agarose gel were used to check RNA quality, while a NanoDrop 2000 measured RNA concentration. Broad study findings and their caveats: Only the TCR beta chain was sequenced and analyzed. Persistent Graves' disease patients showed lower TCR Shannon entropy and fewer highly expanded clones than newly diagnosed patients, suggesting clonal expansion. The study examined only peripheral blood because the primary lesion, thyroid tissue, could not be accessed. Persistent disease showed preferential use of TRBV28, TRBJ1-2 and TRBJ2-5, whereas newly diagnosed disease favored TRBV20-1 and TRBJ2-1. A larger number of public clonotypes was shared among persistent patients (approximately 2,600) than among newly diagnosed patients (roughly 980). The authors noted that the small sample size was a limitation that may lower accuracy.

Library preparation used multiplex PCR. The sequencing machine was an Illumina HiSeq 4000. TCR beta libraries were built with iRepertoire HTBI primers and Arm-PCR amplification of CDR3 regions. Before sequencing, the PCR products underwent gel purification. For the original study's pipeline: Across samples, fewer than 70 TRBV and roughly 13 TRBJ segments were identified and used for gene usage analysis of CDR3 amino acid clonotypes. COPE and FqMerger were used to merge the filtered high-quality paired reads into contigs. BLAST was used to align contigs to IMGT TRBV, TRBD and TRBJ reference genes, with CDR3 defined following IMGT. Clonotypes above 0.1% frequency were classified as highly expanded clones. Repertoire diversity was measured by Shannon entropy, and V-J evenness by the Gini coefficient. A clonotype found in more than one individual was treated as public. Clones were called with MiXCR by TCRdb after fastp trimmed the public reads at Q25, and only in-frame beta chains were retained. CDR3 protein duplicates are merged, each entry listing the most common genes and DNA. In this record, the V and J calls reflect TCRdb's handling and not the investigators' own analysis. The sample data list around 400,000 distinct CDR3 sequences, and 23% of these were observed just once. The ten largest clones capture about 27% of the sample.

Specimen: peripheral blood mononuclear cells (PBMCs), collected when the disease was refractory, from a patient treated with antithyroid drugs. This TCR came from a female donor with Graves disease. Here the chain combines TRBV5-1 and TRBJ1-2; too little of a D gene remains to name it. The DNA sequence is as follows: TGCGCCAGCAGATTTCGTGTGGCGGAATCCAACTATGGCTACACCTTC. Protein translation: CASRFRVAESNYGYTF.